This TCR beta chain was sequenced for a study of T cells in Graves' hyperthyroidism and ophthalmopathy. Study-wide points: Model-based prediction identified ophthalmopathy a median about 7 months prior to its onset.

Many counts were recorded for this clonotype. Its cognate antigen is unknown. TCR beta CDR3 sequences were amplified from RNA transcripts. Carried out on the TCR CDR3, a first-round RT-PCR used the HTBI primer set. MiXCR was run by TCRdb on the multiplex PCR reads, yielding one entry per CDR3 protein. The top ten clones hold 10% of a sample with some 760,000 distinct CDR3 sequences, 12% to 15% of them seen once. Looked up from germline, CDR1 is KGHDR and CDR2 is SFDVKD. V was trimmed by 3 bases and J by 5 bases, leaving 11 bases between them. The CDR3 loop spans 14 amino acids. Exclusion followed for patients with uncontrolled infection, other autoimmune disease, pregnancy or lactation.

The chain is built from TRBV24-1 and TRBJ2-3, with D hard to call. The sequencing sample was made of blood. This sequence originates from a woman aged 18-35 years with Graves' hyperthyroidism. The CDR3, as DNA: TGTGCCACCAGTGATCCCCAGCTCCGAGATACGCAGTATTTT. The encoded protein is CATSDPQLRDTQYF.